What follows are 3 T cell receptor beta chains derived from one specimen sequenced in a study of cytomegalovirus exposure and HLA in healthy donors. Here immunoSEQ multiplex PCR was the method, and the copy in TCRdb shows in-frame clones only, minus some. The repertoire holds over 110,000 clones, about four fifths seen once, with 1.4% to 1.5% in the top ten. Sequenced material: PBMCs. These TCRs come from a woman under 40 in good health and CMV-seronegative.

The chain links TRBV19 to TRBJ2-6; tentatively, D is TRBD2 (6 bases). CDR3 size: 17 residues. The germline V and J ends were trimmed by 0 bases and 2 bases, with 11 bases remaining between them. The V gene's germline CDR1 is LNHDA and CDR2 SQIVND (reference sequence). CDR3 sequence reads: CASSIEFREAGANVLTF. The CDR3 coding sequence is TGTGCCAGTAGTATAGAATTCAGGGAGGCTGGGGCCAACGTCCTGACTTTC.

J is TRBJ1-1 and V is TRBV5-1; D not resolved. Germline V gene lookup returns CDR1 SGHRS and CDR2 YFSETQ. Trimming cost V 4 bases and J 2 bases, with 9 bases left between them. The CDR3 loop spans 13 amino acids. The CDR3 DNA reads as TGCGCCAGCAGCCACGGGTATAACACTGAAGCTTTCTTT. The encoded protein is CASSHGYNTEAFF. Filled out from reference TRBV5-1 and TRBJ1-1, the complete variable domain reads KAGVTQTPRYLIKTRGQQVTLSCSPISGHRSVSWYQQTPGQGLQFLFEYFSETQRNKGNFPGRFSGRQFSNSRSEMNVSTLELGDSALYLCASSHGYNTEAFFGQGTRLTVV.

Only a few counts were recorded for this clone. The chain employs TRBV5-1 and TRBJ1-5; the D gene is possibly TRBD1 (6 bases). This CDR3 is built from 15 residues. Trimming stripped 1 base from V and 3 bases from J, with 11 bases between. The germline V gene encodes CDR1 SGHRS and CDR2 YFSETQ. DNA of the CDR3: TGCGCCAGCAGCTTGTCAGGGGAAATCAATCAGCCCCAGCATTTT. Its protein product is CASSLSGEINQPQHF.